Listed here are 26 T cell receptor beta chains from one sample, sequenced in a study of response to subunit inactivated influenza vaccine. Each CDR3 protein gets one entry after TCRdb re-called the RT-PCR reads with MiXCR. The table has roughly 520,000 distinct CDR3 sequences, approximately 24% seen once. The input for sequencing was CD4+ T cells sorted from PBMCs, taken 4 to 6 days after vaccination. Receptors were obtained from a man aged 45-60 years who received an inactivated influenza vaccine.

This clonotype occurred a few times. The chain combines TRBV24-1 with TRBJ2-5; the D gene is possibly TRBD1 (5 bases). Trimming left V 6 bases short and J 6 bases short, with 10 bases between. This CDR3 is built from 12 residues. Germline-derived CDR1 and CDR2 are KGHDR and SFDVKD. CDR3 protein: CATSPAGKTQYF. In nucleotides, the CDR3 is TGTGCCACCAGTCCGGCAGGGAAGACCCAGTACTTC.

This clonotype showed up just a few times. The CDR3 loop reads CASSPMIIPNNEQFF. As DNA, the CDR3 is TGTGCCAGCAGCCCGATGATAATCCCTAACAATGAGCAGTTCTTC. This chain connects TRBV5-5 to TRBJ2-1, with D unresolved. Trimming cost V 4 bases and J 5 bases, with 16 bases left between them. The germline V gene has CDR1 SGHKS and CDR2 YYEKEE (reference sequence). CDR3 size: 15 residues. Looking up the rest from reference TRBV5-5 and TRBJ2-1 gives the full variable domain: DAGVTQSPTHLIKTRGQQVTLRCSPISGHKSVSWYQQVLGQGPQFIFQYYEKEERGRGNFPDRFSARQFPNYSSELNVNALLLGDSALYLCASSPMIIPNNEQFFGPGTRLTVL.

In this sample, this clonotype turned up a few times. The CDR3 DNA reads TGCGCCAGCGGGTTGTCCCATGAGCAGTTCTTC. It encodes CASGLSHEQFF. This rearrangement joins TRBV10-2 to TRBJ2-1; D gene unclear. CDR3 length equals 11 residues. CDR1 WSHSY and CDR2 SAAADI come from the germline V gene. V was shortened by 8 bases and J by 8 bases, with 10 bases between the two germline ends.

V gene TRBV6-6 combines with J gene TRBJ2-7; D not resolved. This CDR3 comprises 11 residues. The germline gives CDR1 MNHNY, CDR2 SVGAGI (reference sequence). V lost 7 bases and J 1 base, leaving 5 bases between the germline ends. CDR3 protein: CASKGSYEQYF. CDR3 coding DNA: TGTGCCAGCAAGGGATCCTACGAGCAGTACTTC.

This clonotype was picked up a small number of times. V is TRBV18 and J is TRBJ2-2, with D possibly called TRBD1 or TRBD2 (5 bases each). In germline, CDR1 is KGHSH, CDR2 LQKENI. This CDR3 comprises 17 residues. V lost 6 bases and J 3 bases, leaving 20 bases between the germline ends. The CDR3 nucleotides read TGTGCCAGCTCTGCCACAATCCCGGGACGGGACACCGGGGAGCTGTTTTTT. Encoded protein: CASSATIPGRDTGELFF.

V usage is TRBV10-3 and J usage is TRBJ2-7; tentatively, D is TRBD1 or TRBD2 (5 bases each). This CDR3 contains 13 residues. V was shortened by 4 bases and J by 3 bases, with 10 bases between the two germline ends. Germline CDR1 and CDR2: ENHRY and SYGVKD. The CDR3 loop is CAISGGTIYEQYF. CDR3 nucleotide sequence: TGTGCCATCAGTGGGGGGACGATCTACGAGCAGTACTTC.

This clonotype turned up a few times. One end of the junction varies from germline; a read error may be responsible. The chain has TRBV9 and TRBJ2-1; D is perhaps TRBD1 (6 bases). The germline V gene encodes CDR1 SGDLS and CDR2 YYNGEE. The length of the CDR3 is 13 residues. The CDR3 region has the DNA TGTGCCAGCAGTCGAACGCGGACAGACCAGCAGTTCTTT. Its translation: CASSRTRTDQQFF.

This clonotype was seen more than once but under ten times. The chain uses TRBV15 and TRBJ2-5; TRBD1 agrees at 12 bases. This CDR3 has 16 amino acids. V dropped 4 bases and J dropped 4; count of bases not matched to a gene: 7. Germline V gene lookup returns CDR1 LNHNV and CDR2 YYDKDF (reference sequence). Here the CDR3 reads CATSNQRDRGRETQYF. Here the CDR3 DNA reads TGTGCCACCAGCAACCAGCGGGACAGGGGGCGAGAGACCCAGTACTTC.

The chain couples TRBV7-9 to TRBJ1-4; 8 bases fit TRBD1. CDR3 length equals 16 residues. Unmatched junction bases numbered 6, after V lost 2 bases and J lost 4 bases. Germline V lookup: CDR1 SEHNR, CDR2 FQNEAQ (reference sequence). The CDR3 sequence: CASSLTGTGINEKLFF. In DNA, the CDR3 is TGTGCCAGCAGCTTAACGGGGACAGGAATTAATGAAAAACTGTTTTTT.

The V and J genes are TRBV7-2 and TRBJ1-2; 10 bases fit TRBD1. The CDR3 sequence is 15 residues long. The V segment lost 5 bases and the J segment 8 bases; nucleotides outside the gene matches: 11. CDR1 and CDR2 (germline): SGHTA, FQGNSA. Here the CDR3 reads CASSLDRGRQSGYTF. For the CDR3, the DNA is TGTGCCAGCAGCCTCGACAGGGGGCGTCAATCCGGCTACACCTTC.

This clonotype was found a few times. The CDR3 here is CATSRGLAGEMNTGELFF. CDR3 bases: TGTGCCACCAGCAGGGGACTAGCGGGAGAAATGAACACCGGGGAGCTGTTTTTT. The chain couples TRBV15 to TRBJ2-2; 14 nucleotides line up with TRBD2. The CDR3 has 18 residues. In germline, CDR1 is LNHNV, CDR2 YYDKDF (reference sequence). The J segment lost 1 base and the V segment lost 3 bases, leaving 4 bases of the junction unmatched.

This chain links TRBV6-1 with TRBJ2-3, with 7 bases that match TRBD2. V shed 7 bases, J shed 6 bases, and the junction held 7 bases outside the gene matches. The CDR3 is 13 residues long. Germline lookup yields CDR1 MNHNS and CDR2 SASEGT. The CDR3 loop is CASTTREGDTQYF. CDR3 bases: TGTGCCAGCACCACCAGGGAGGGCGATACGCAGTATTTT.

The table lists this clonotype with a few counts. The gene calls are TRBV7-2 and TRBJ2-5; 10 nucleotides match TRBD1. Unmatched junction bases numbered 4, after V lost 5 bases and J lost 4 bases. CDR1 is SGHTA, CDR2 FQGNSA, per germline. CDR3 size: 14 residues. The CDR3 DNA sequence: TGTGCCAGCAGCAAGGACAGGGGGGCAGAGACCCAGTACTTC. This translates into CASSKDRGAETQYF.

The CDR3 here is CASSEFPGGTDTQYF. In DNA, the CDR3 is TGTGCCAGCAGTGAATTCCCCGGGGGCACAGATACGCAGTATTTT. V is TRBV2 and J is TRBJ2-3; D is possibly TRBD2 (5 bases). The ends were cut back, 2 bases at V and 1 base at J, with 10 bases in the middle. Germline lookup yields CDR1 SNHLY and CDR2 FYNNEI. This CDR3 is built from 15 residues.

The CDR3: CSARDLILTSGSDEQFF. The CDR3 DNA reads TGCAGTGCTAGAGATCTAATTTTGACTAGCGGGAGTGATGAGCAGTTCTTC. The rearrangement joins TRBV20-1 to TRBJ2-1; TRBD2 matches 12 bases. The CDR3 runs 17 residues. The J segment lost 8 bases and the V segment lost 0 bases, leaving 11 bases of the junction unmatched. Germline V CDR1 and CDR2: DFQATT, SNEGSKA (reference sequence).

J is TRBJ1-4 and V is TRBV29-1; D is unresolved. The CDR3 consists of 13 residues. The germline gives CDR1 SQVTM, CDR2 ANQGSEA. V lost 4 bases and J lost 4, with 10 bases in between. The CDR3 here is CSVGVRGNEKLFF. The CDR3 DNA is TGCAGCGTTGGGGTGCGGGGTAATGAAAAACTGTTTTTT. The full variable domain, in which reference TRBV29-1 and TRBJ1-4 provide the parts outside the CDR3, is SAVISQKPSRDICQRGTSLTIQCQVDSQVTMMFWYRQQPGQSLTLIATANQGSEATYESGFVIDKFPISRPNLTFSTLTVSNMSPEDSSIYLCSVGVRGNEKLFFGSGTQLSVL.

Here the CDR3 DNA reads TGCAGCGTTGAGTTCGGGACTAACTACAATGAGCAGTTCTTC. The encoded protein is CSVEFGTNYNEQFF. V and J are TRBV29-1 and TRBJ2-1, with TRBD2 matching 7 bases. Germline trimming cut 3 bases from V and 3 bases from J; bases unmatched to any gene: 5. CDR1 SQVTM and CDR2 ANQGSEA come from the germline V gene. CDR3 length: 14 residues.

The J gene is TRBJ2-7, the V gene TRBV20-1; D gene unclear. Trimming left V 6 bases short and J 7 bases short, with 10 bases between. Germline assignment: CDR1 DFQATT and CDR2 SNEGSKA (reference sequence). The CDR3 runs to 10 residues. The CDR3 DNA reads as TGCAGTGCGCCCTCCCGGGAGCAGTACTTC. This translates into CSAPSREQYF.

This clonotype has just a few counts. The CDR3 sequence is CASSLRQGPNEQYF. The DNA for the CDR3 is TGCGCCAGCAGCTTGAGGCAGGGACCAAACGAGCAGTACTTC. J is TRBJ2-7 and V is TRBV5-1; TRBD1 or TRBD2 may be the D gene (5 bases each). This CDR3 spans 14 amino acids. The V end was cut by 1 base, the J end by 5 bases, with 13 bases between. Germline CDR1 is SGHRS and CDR2 is YFSETQ.

Only a few counts were recorded for this clonotype. CDR3 nucleotide sequence: TGTGCCAGCAGCGGGTGGGGACTAGCGGGAGTTGTATCCTACGAGCAGTACTTC. Translation: CASSGWGLAGVVSYEQYF. V is TRBV5-6 and J is TRBJ2-7, with 14 bases fitting TRBD2. Germline CDR1 SGHDT, CDR2 YYEEEE. The ends lost 4 bases at V and 1 base at J; junction bases unmatched: 10. This CDR3 comprises 18 residues.

The chain combines TRBV6-1 with TRBJ2-3; D is possibly TRBD1 (9 bases). Germline V gives CDR1 MNHNS, CDR2 SASEGT. The CDR3 loop spans 16 amino acids. Trimming stripped 6 bases from V and 5 bases from J, with 21 bases between. The CDR3 loop reads CASSTGGRLAGDTQYF. CDR3 bases: TGTGCCAGCAGCACAGGGGGCCGGCTAGCGGGAGATACGCAGTATTTT.

This clonotype was picked up many times. The chain carries TRBV11-1 and TRBJ2-1; 9 bases match TRBD2. The germline V gene encodes CDR1 SGHAT and CDR2 FQDESV (reference sequence). V was clipped by 3 bases and J by 6 bases; unmatched bases: 15. The CDR3 covers 18 residues. CDR3 nucleotides: TGTGCCAGCAGCTTGGGGGGTGTGTGGCTAGCGGGGACCAATGAGCAGTTCTTC. It is translated as CASSLGGVWLAGTNEQFF.

Here the CDR3 DNA reads TGCAGTGCTGGACTAGCGGGCACCCCCGGGGGGGAGCTGTTTTTT. Its protein is CSAGLAGTPGGELFF. The chain uses TRBV20-1 and TRBJ2-2, with 11 bases that match TRBD2. CDR1 DFQATT and CDR2 SNEGSKA come from the germline V gene (reference sequence). Trimming took 5 bases from V and 8 from J; bases not matched to a gene: 10. The length of the CDR3 is 15 residues.

This sequence joins TRBV11-2 and TRBJ2-7; D is perhaps TRBD1 (5 bases). Trimming cost V 0 bases and J 2 bases, with 11 bases left between them. This CDR3 contains 15 residues. The germline V gene encodes CDR1 SGHAT and CDR2 FQNNGV. This chain's CDR3 is CASSLDRARAYEQYF. For the CDR3, the DNA is TGTGCCAGCAGCTTAGACAGGGCCAGGGCCTACGAGCAGTACTTC.

The rearrangement joins TRBV30 to TRBJ1-2, with a tentative D call TRBD1 (5 bases). Deletions cut 4 bases from V and 8 bases from J, with 20 bases between. Per germline, CDR1 GTSNPN and CDR2 SVGIG (reference sequence). CDR3 length: 14 amino acids. The CDR3 DNA reads as TGTGCCTGGAAAAAACAGGAGTACGTCGGCGGCTACACCTTC. It codes for CAWKKQEYVGGYTF.

The chain joins TRBV6-1 to TRBJ2-1; TRBD1 might be the D (7 bases). Trimming took off 10 bases at V and 7 bases at J, with 20 bases between the two ends. Germline V gene sequence: CDR1 MNHNS, CDR2 SASEGT. There are 14 residues in the CDR3. As DNA, the CDR3 is TGTGCCACCAGGCAGGAGGGGGCTGTTAATGAGCAGTTCTTC. Encoded protein: CATRQEGAVNEQFF.